The 7 T cell receptor beta chains presented below share a single source sample, sequenced in a study of blood T cells in healthy people across ages (dated by TCRdb to between 2014 and 2016). The library relied on 5' RACE. The sequencer listed for this sample is Illumina HiSeq 2500. A second PCR of roughly 7 to 11 cycles was performed with a sample-barcoded 5' primer and a J-beta primer mix. TCRdb cleaned the public reads at Q25 with fastp, built clones with MiXCR and kept in-frame beta chains. Rows merge per CDR3 protein into single entries with the most common DNA and genes. This sample comprises 730,000 or so distinct CDR3 sequences, about 40% of them detected only once. The ten top clones hold about 20% of the sample. Sample: blood. Receptors were obtained from a woman aged 60-75 years in good health.

The CDR3 DNA reads as TGCGCCAGCAGCCAAGAAAGTGGATATGGAGAGACCCAGTACTTC. This encodes CASSQESGYGETQYF. This chain joins TRBV4-1 and TRBJ2-7; D remains ambiguous. Near its end, the DNA agrees better with TRBJ2-5, so the J call may be wrong. The CDR3 runs to 15 residues. Looked up from germline, CDR1 is MGHRA and CDR2 is YSYEKL.

This clonotype was picked up a small number of times. The chain has TRBV5-6 and TRBJ2-2, with D perhaps TRBD1 or TRBD2 (5 bases each). The CDR3 spans 14 residues. The V end was cut by 4 bases, the J end by 3 bases, with 10 bases between. CDR1 is SGHDT and CDR2 is YYEEEE in the germline V gene. The CDR3 spells CASSLGTYTGELFF. The DNA of the CDR3 is TGTGCCAGCAGCCTAGGGACCTACACCGGGGAGCTGTTTTTT. The full variable domain, with the rest looked up from reference TRBV5-6 and TRBJ2-2, is DAGVTQSPTHLIKTRGQQVTLRCSPKSGHDTVSWYQQALGQGPQFIFQYYEEEERQRGNFPDRFSGHQFPNYSSELNVNALLLGDSALYLCASSLGTYTGELFFGEGSRLTVL.

Regarding this clonotype: With a much larger clone just one base away, this may be a read error. The chain combines TRBV15 with TRBJ2-5; 9 nucleotides match TRBD1. V was clipped by 3 bases and J by 11 bases; unmatched bases: 13. The CDR3 length is 15 residues. Looked up from germline, CDR1 is LNHNV and CDR2 is YYDKDF (reference sequence). For the CDR3, the DNA is TGTGCCACCAGCAGGGACAACAGGGGGCGTTTTGAGCAGTACTTC. This translates into CATSRDNRGRFEQYF. Together with reference TRBV15 and TRBJ2-5, the CDR3 gives the full variable domain: DAMVIQNPRYQVTQFGKPVTLSCSQTLNHNVMYWYQQKSSQAPKLLFHYYDKDFNNEADTPDNFQSRRPNTSFCFLDIRSPGLGDTAMYLCATSRDNRGRFEQYFGPGTRLLVL.

J is TRBJ2-1 and V is TRBV24-1, with 8 bases identical to TRBD2. Judging by the DNA end, TRBJ2-7 fits better; the J call may be wrong. CDR3 size: 18 residues. The germline V gene encodes CDR1 KGHDR and CDR2 SFDVKD. This CDR3 reads CATSTTSDQKSSYNEQYF. DNA of the CDR3: TGTGCCACCAGTACGACTAGCGATCAAAAGAGTTCCTACAATGAGCAGTACTTC.

The DNA of the CDR3 is TGTGCCAGCAGCTTAGATCACGACTACCCGAGCTCCTACAATGAGCAGTACTTC. This codes for CASSLDHDYPSSYNEQYF. The J gene is TRBJ2-7, the V gene TRBV11-2, with TRBD2 as a possible D gene (5 bases). Trimming stripped 0 bases from V and 7 bases from J, with 25 bases between. The CDR3 spans 18 residues. The germline V gene encodes CDR1 SGHAT and CDR2 FQNNGV.

This clonotype has ten or more counts. The chain couples TRBV29-1 to TRBJ2-1, with D possibly being TRBD2 (6 bases). V lost 7 bases to trimming and J lost 4 bases, with 14 bases between them. Looked up from germline, CDR1 is SQVTM and CDR2 is ANQGSEA. The CDR3 has 13 amino acids. Written as DNA, the CDR3 is TGCAGCGCTTCGCGGGACGGATACAATGAGCAGTTCTTC. Protein: CSASRDGYNEQFF.

This chain uses TRBV20-1 with TRBJ2-1; D is perhaps TRBD1 or TRBD2 (5 bases each). The germline CDR1 and CDR2 sequences are DFQATT and SNEGSKA (reference sequence). The V end lost 3 bases, the J end lost 4 bases, and 7 bases lay between the germline ends. The CDR3 has 12 residues. This CDR3 is CSARGPYNEQFF. In nucleotides, the CDR3 is TGCAGTGCTAGGGGACCTTACAATGAGCAGTTCTTC.